This T cell receptor (beta chain) appears in the sequencing data of a study of vaccination and CD4 T cells after COVID-19 (dated by TCRdb to the early 2020s). Background for the entire study: Convalescent patients had a positive SARS-CoV-2 result on nasal swab PCR, and of these patients, nine had mild disease and one had severe disease. The convalescent cohort included six males and four females, with two Hispanic individuals, seven Caucasians, two Asians and one multiracial person. Each participant got two doses of either the Pfizer-BioNTech BNT162b2 vaccine (n=8) or the Moderna mRNA-1273 vaccine (n=2). Post-COVID blood samples from convalescent patients were collected a median of roughly 100 days after diagnosis, with a range of about 30 to 170 days. Post-vaccine blood samples were taken a median of 72 days after the second vaccine dose, with a range of roughly 14 to 241 days. For stimulating the cultures, overlapping spike peptide pools were used, derived from SARS-CoV-2 as well as from the common cold coronaviruses HCoV-NL63, HCoV-OC43 and HCoV-229E. In control cultures, a CEFX viral epitope pool was used as positive control, an HIV-1 Nef peptide pool was used as negative control, or no peptide was added. In over 8 COVID-19 convalescent patients and 4 infection-naive healthy vaccine recipients, the spike-specific CD4+ TCR repertoire before mRNA vaccination was compared with the repertoire after mRNA vaccination. Overall study outcomes, separate from this receptor: In convalescent patients, nearly all vaccine-specific clones (304 of 307) were found to be mono-reactive for SARS-CoV-2 spike rather than cross-reactive with common cold coronaviruses. In convalescent patients, a median approximately 86% of post-vaccine SARS-CoV-2-reactive clones were detected only after vaccination, suggesting vaccine-specific priming. An increase in the median number of SARS-CoV-2-reactive clonotypes from 20 to 25 after infection to roughly 36 after vaccination was observed, but the change was not found to be significant. The number of convalescent patients in the study was relatively small, and the study did not examine early timepoints following natural infection.

Concerning this clonotype: Its antigen remains unidentified. Base qualities are not at hand, and no much larger clone is one base apart.

The CDR3 has 11 amino acids, counting the end cysteine and phenylalanine. The read is trimmed to its CDR3 DNA, 33 bases read in frame from base 1. The library was generated by PCR. At the Johns Hopkins FTIC core, DNA from the cultured CD4+ T cells underwent TCR sequencing with the Oncomine TCR Beta short-read assay. Genomic DNA was extracted from the cultured CD4+ T cells with the QIAamp micro DNA kit. Oncomine TCR Beta libraries made from cultured CD4+ T cells were pooled using unique dual indexes and sequenced on an Illumina iSeq 100. The authors processed their data as follows. Non-productive sequences were filtered out, and CDR3s that did not start with C, did not end with F or W, or were shorter than 7 amino acids were discarded. The MANAFEST web application identified antigen-specific clonotypes by comparing peptide-stimulated wells against reference wells and other culture wells. For a clone to be called positive, the clone needed an FDR below 0.05, an odds ratio above 5, and a productive frequency above 0.1% in at least two of three replicate wells. A clonotype counted as cross-reactive if it showed significant expansion both in the SARS-CoV-2 spike wells and in at least one common cold coronavirus spike condition. Similarity between CDR3 sequences was evaluated in R version 3.6.1 using Levenshtein distances (stringdist) and unrooted phylogenetic trees (ape). TCRdb reran the public reads through fastp at Q25 and MiXCR, keeping productive beta chains. Rows merge per CDR3 protein into single entries with the most common DNA and genes. The V and J calls were not made by the authors but by TCRdb's processing. The sample table shows about 6,500 distinct CDR3 sequences, and less than 20% are seen once. The top ten clonotypes cover about a fifth of the sample.

The intended sense of this specimen's treatment or condition label: roughly nine-day PBMC culture with coronavirus spike peptide pools or control peptides (ViraFEST assay). The ViraFEST assay, used in the study, expanded antigen-specific T cells with peptide pools and then identified the expanded clonotypes through TCR sequencing. Positive SARS-CoV-2 PCR tests in the convalescent patients dated from March to December 2020, before Alpha, Beta and Delta variants emerged in the United States. Each well held roughly 2 million PBMCs cultured in IMDM containing roughly 5% human AB serum and roughly 9.7 IU/ml IL-2, with about 9.4 ug/ml peptide pools added. Half of the culture medium was replaced with fresh IL-2-containing medium on days 3 and 7. Once the cells had been in culture for 9 to 10 days, the EasySep CD4+ T cell isolation kit was used to isolate CD4+ T cells by negative selection. Ficoll-Paque Plus gradient centrifugation was used to isolate PBMCs from whole blood, and the isolated PBMCs were then either used fresh or cryopreserved at -140C. Each culture condition was generally run in triplicate wells.

The V and J genes are TRBV21-1 and TRBJ1-4. TRBV21-1 is a listed pseudogene. Sequencing was carried out using CD4+ T cells from blood, cultured in vitro. This clonotype was obtained from a human donor who had recovered from COVID-19. The CDR3 amino acid sequence is: CASSKEEKLFF. The DNA sequence follows: TGTGCCAGCAGCAAAGAGGAAAAACTGTTTTTT.